This TCR beta chain came from a study of cytomegalovirus exposure and HLA in healthy donors. Findings and limits, study-wide: The study recorded over 150 TCR beta chains that were cytomegalovirus-associated. The dataset shows that most TCR sequences were rare, while some public TCRs occurred in many donors.

The repertoire was sequenced with immunoSEQ multiplex PCR; TCRdb's copy has only in-frame clones and lacks some. The sample consists of about 160,000 clones, less than 95% of them appearing once. Notes on this clone: What it recognizes is unknown.

CDR3 size: 14 residues. Germline V CDR1 and CDR2: SGHDT, YYEEEE. With 3 bases clipped from V and 7 bases from J, the junction kept 7 bases outside the gene matches. This sequence joins TRBV5-6 and TRBJ1-2; the match to TRBD1 covers 9 bases. The source of this sequence is a woman younger than 30 in good health and CMV-seropositive. The sample was PBMCs. CDR3: CASSWGDRAGGYTF. The CDR3 DNA is TGTGCCAGCAGCTGGGGGGACAGGGCTGGTGGCTACACCTTC.